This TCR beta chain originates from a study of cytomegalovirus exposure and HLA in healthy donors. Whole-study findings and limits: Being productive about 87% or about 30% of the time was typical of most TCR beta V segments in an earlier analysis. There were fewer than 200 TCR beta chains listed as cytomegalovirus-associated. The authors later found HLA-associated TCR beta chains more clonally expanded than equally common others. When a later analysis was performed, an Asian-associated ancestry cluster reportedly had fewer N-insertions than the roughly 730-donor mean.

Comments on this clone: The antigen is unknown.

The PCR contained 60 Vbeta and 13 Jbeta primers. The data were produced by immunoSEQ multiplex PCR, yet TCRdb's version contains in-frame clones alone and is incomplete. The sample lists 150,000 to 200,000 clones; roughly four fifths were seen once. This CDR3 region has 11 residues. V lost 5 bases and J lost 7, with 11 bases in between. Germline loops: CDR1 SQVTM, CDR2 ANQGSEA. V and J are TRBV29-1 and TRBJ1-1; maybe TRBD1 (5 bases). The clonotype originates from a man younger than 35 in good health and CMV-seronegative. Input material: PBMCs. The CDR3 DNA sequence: TGCAGCGTTTGGACAAAGGGTGAAGCTTTCTTT. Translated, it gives CSVWTKGEAFF.